This is a list of T cell receptor beta chains from one sample in a study of CD8+CD57+ T cells in acquired aplastic anemia. TCRdb passed the reads through MiXCR, listing each CDR3 protein once. The data hold about 54,000 distinct CDR3 sequences, with around 60% observed a single time. Sequencing was performed on sorted CD4+, CD8+, or CD8+CD57+ T cells (not recorded which) from PBMCs. Receptor source: a human donor with aplastic anemia. Each CDR3 is given with its conserved first and last residue. Each record gives: J gene, D gene, V gene, clone size, CDR3 protein, CDR3 DNA. A D gene is named only where the DNA matches it firmly. Clone sizes are given selectively: once, few, many, or a class where the clone is expanded.

J: TRBJ1-2
D: TRBD1
V: TRBV29-1
size: .
CDR3: CSVVSGGNGYTF
DNA: TGCAGCGTTGTGTCAGGGGGGAATGGCTACACCTTC

J: TRBJ2-1
D: TRBD1
V: TRBV10-2
size: .
CDR3: CAGSVDPGTGQFF
DNA: TGCGCCGGCAGTGTAGACCCTGGGACAGGACAGTTCTTC

J: TRBJ2-5
D: TRBD1
V: TRBV29-1
size: many
CDR3: CSVETDRGVQETQYF
DNA: TGCAGCGTTGAGACGGACAGGGGAGTTCAAGAGACCCAGTACTTC

J: TRBJ2-7
D: .
V: TRBV5-4
size: .
CDR3: CASSLEGGLPYEQYF
DNA: TGTGCCAGCAGCTTGGAGGGGGGCTTGCCCTACGAGCAGTACTTC

J: TRBJ2-3
D: .
V: TRBV5-1
size: few
CDR3: CASSLGQLTDTQYF
DNA: TGCGCCAGCAGCTTGGGACAGCTCACAGATACGCAGTATTTT

J: TRBJ2-5
D: .
V: TRBV5-6
size: many
CDR3: CASSLGGSGQETQYF
DNA: TGTGCCAGCAGCTTGGGTGGAAGCGGTCAAGAGACCCAGTACTTC

J: TRBJ2-3
D: TRBD1
V: TRBV7-9
size: many
CDR3: CASVPGQGTDTQYF
DNA: TGTGCCAGCGTACCGGGACAGGGGACAGATACGCAGTATTTT

J: TRBJ1-4
D: .
V: TRBV20-1
size: many
CDR3: CSALDATNEKLFF
DNA: TGCAGTGCCTTAGATGCAACTAATGAAAAACTGTTTTTT

J: TRBJ2-2
D: .
V: TRBV29-1
size: many
CDR3: CSVPSGQPNTGELFF
DNA: TGCAGCGTCCCTTCAGGGCAGCCTAACACCGGGGAGCTGTTTTTT

J: TRBJ2-3
D: TRBD2
V: TRBV5-6
size: many
CDR3: CASSTGTSGLYTQYF
DNA: TGTGCCAGCAGCACCGGGACTAGCGGGCTATATACGCAGTATTTT

J: TRBJ1-2
D: .
V: TRBV25-1
size: many
CDR3: CASRTGGDGYTF
DNA: TGTGCCAGCCGAACGGGGGGAGATGGCTACACCTTC

J: TRBJ1-6
D: .
V: TRBV4-1
size: many
CDR3: CASSQTRSSYNSPLHF
DNA: TGCGCCAGCAGCCAAACAAGGAGCTCCTATAATTCACCCCTCCACTTT

J: TRBJ2-6
D: .
V: TRBV15
size: few
CDR3: CATTPAGIGANVLTF
DNA: TGTGCCACCACCCCGGCAGGGATCGGGGCCAACGTCCTGACTTTC

J: TRBJ1-6
D: .
V: TRBV15
size: .
CDR3: CATSRGTAAYNSPLHF
DNA: TGTGCCACCAGCAGAGGGACAGCAGCGTATAATTCACCCCTCCACTTT

J: TRBJ1-2
D: .
V: TRBV11-2
size: .
CDR3: CASSLDPSRQADGYTF
DNA: TGTGCCAGCAGCTTAGATCCATCCAGACAAGCAGATGGCTACACCTTC

J: TRBJ1-5
D: .
V: TRBV7-9
size: .
CDR3: CASSLGAGQPQHF
DNA: TGTGCCAGCAGCCTAGGGGCCGGTCAGCCCCAGCATTTT

J: TRBJ1-5
D: TRBD1
V: TRBV6-1
size: many
CDR3: CASSLGQGSSSQHF
DNA: TGTGCCAGCAGTCTAGGACAGGGCTCATCTTCCCAGCATTTT

J: TRBJ1-2
D: .
V: TRBV7-8
size: many
CDR3: CASSLASQATYYGYTF
DNA: TGTGCCAGCAGCTTAGCGAGCCAGGCTACTTACTATGGCTACACCTTC

J: TRBJ1-2
D: TRBD1
V: TRBV4-3
size: many
CDR3: CASSPDRQGDYGYTF
DNA: TGCGCCAGCAGCCCAGATCGACAGGGTGACTATGGCTACACCTTC

J: TRBJ1-4
D: .
V: TRBV4-2
size: .
CDR3: CASRPATSEKLFF
DNA: TGTGCCAGCAGACCTGCAACTAGTGAAAAACTGTTTTTT

J: TRBJ2-2
D: TRBD2
V: TRBV9
size: many
CDR3: CASSVSSGFGGELFF
DNA: TGTGCCAGCAGCGTATCTAGCGGGTTCGGCGGGGAGCTGTTTTTT

J: TRBJ2-7
D: TRBD1
V: TRBV29-1
size: .
CDR3: CSVERASGQGIEQYF
DNA: TGCAGCGTTGAGCGCGCTTCGGGACAGGGAATCGAGCAGTACTTC

J: TRBJ1-2
D: TRBD1
V: TRBV10-2
size: many
CDR3: CASSESTGLEGYTF
DNA: TGCGCCAGCAGTGAGTCGACAGGGCTGGAAGGCTACACCTTC

J: TRBJ2-3
D: .
V: TRBV2
size: few
CDR3: CASSGDWQVDTQYF
DNA: TGTGCCAGCAGTGGGGACTGGCAAGTAGATACGCAGTATTTT

J: TRBJ1-2
D: .
V: TRBV5-1
size: many
CDR3: CASSASNMGYTF
DNA: TGCGCCAGCAGCGCCTCAAACATGGGCTACACCTTC

J: TRBJ2-5
D: .
V: TRBV9
size: .
CDR3: CASSVDPYQETQYF
DNA: TGTGCCAGCAGCGTAGATCCGTACCAAGAGACCCAGTACTTC

J: TRBJ1-1
D: .
V: TRBV25-1
size: .
CDR3: CASSASRGETEAFF
DNA: TGTGCCAGCAGCGCCTCTCGGGGCGAGACTGAAGCTTTCTTT

J: TRBJ1-1
D: TRBD1
V: TRBV7-6
size: many
CDR3: CASSAGQGVTEAFF
DNA: TGTGCCAGCAGCGCGGGACAGGGAGTCACTGAAGCTTTCTTT

J: TRBJ1-5
D: .
V: TRBV19
size: many
CDR3: CASSIGWGQGNQPQHF
DNA: TGTGCCAGTAGTATAGGATGGGGCCAGGGAAATCAGCCCCAGCATTTT

J: TRBJ2-5
D: TRBD2
V: TRBV15
size: .
CDR3: CATSRDLAGAETQYF
DNA: TGTGCCACCAGCAGAGACCTAGCGGGGGCAGAGACCCAGTACTTC

J: TRBJ1-6
D: .
V: TRBV11-2
size: many
CDR3: CASSLVPQVHSPLHF
DNA: TGTGCCAGCAGCTTAGTACCACAGGTCCATTCACCCCTCCACTTT

J: TRBJ2-5
D: .
V: TRBV7-9
size: medium-sized
CDR3: CASSGGQATQYF
DNA: TGTGCCAGCTCGGGGGGACAAGCGACCCAGTACTTC

J: TRBJ2-7
D: .
V: TRBV2
size: few
CDR3: CASSEGLVTYEQYF
DNA: TGTGCCAGCAGTGAAGGACTGGTGACCTACGAGCAGTACTTC

J: TRBJ1-2
D: .
V: TRBV19
size: many
CDR3: CASSMRGRGLWGYTF
DNA: TGTGCCAGTAGTATGCGGGGACGCGGACTCTGGGGCTACACCTTC

J: TRBJ2-5
D: .
V: TRBV6-2/TRBV6-3
size: .
CDR3: CASTSGPGYRETQYF
DNA: TGTGCCAGCACCTCGGGTCCGGGCTACAGGGAGACCCAGTACTTC

J: TRBJ2-3
D: TRBD1
V: TRBV29-1
size: .
CDR3: CSVGQGTDTQYF
DNA: TGCAGCGTTGGACAGGGTACAGATACGCAGTATTTT

J: TRBJ1-1
D: .
V: TRBV28
size: many
CDR3: CASSPPQGSAEAFF
DNA: TGTGCCAGCAGTCCCCCACAAGGGAGCGCTGAAGCTTTCTTT

J: TRBJ2-1
D: TRBD2
V: TRBV6-9
size: .
CDR3: CASGHRLAGYVFVYNEQFF
DNA: TGTGCCAGCGGTCATAGACTAGCGGGGTACGTTTTTGTTTACAATGAGCAGTTCTTC

J: TRBJ2-7
D: .
V: TRBV29-1
size: .
CDR3: CSVVGGAEYEQYF
DNA: TGCAGCGTTGTGGGGGGCGCAGAGTACGAGCAGTACTTC

J: TRBJ2-7
D: .
V: TRBV7-9
size: many
CDR3: CASSLEDSYEQYF
DNA: TGTGCCAGCAGCTTAGAGGATTCCTACGAGCAGTACTTC

J: TRBJ1-1
D: .
V: TRBV27
size: .
CDR3: CASRGHSDTEAFF
DNA: TGTGCCAGCAGGGGACACTCGGACACTGAAGCTTTCTTT

J: TRBJ2-3
D: .
V: TRBV29-1
size: .
CDR3: CSVGYGGTDTQYF
DNA: TGCAGCGTTGGATACGGGGGCACAGATACGCAGTATTTT

J: TRBJ2-7
D: .
V: TRBV7-8
size: medium-sized
CDR3: CASSAGTQGYEQYF
DNA: TGTGCCAGCAGTGCCGGGACTCAAGGCTACGAGCAGTACTTC

J: TRBJ2-6
D: .
V: TRBV29-1
size: many
CDR3: CSVEIWHFSGANVLTF
DNA: TGCAGCGTTGAAATCTGGCACTTCTCTGGGGCCAACGTCCTGACTTTC

J: TRBJ2-3
D: .
V: TRBV18
size: once
CDR3: CASSPTDTQYF
DNA: TGTGCCAGCTCACCCACAGATACGCAGTATTTT

J: TRBJ2-5
D: .
V: TRBV6-5
size: .
CDR3: CASSYAERGEAQYF
DNA: TGTGCCAGCAGTTACGCCGAGCGAGGGGAGGCCCAGTACTTC

J: TRBJ2-2
D: TRBD2
V: TRBV27
size: many
CDR3: CATRTSGGGTFTGELFF
DNA: TGTGCCACTCGGACTAGCGGGGGGGGGACCTTTACCGGGGAGCTGTTTTTT

J: TRBJ2-2
D: .
V: TRBV6-1
size: .
CDR3: CASSPTGAGELFF
DNA: TGTGCCAGCAGTCCTACGGGGGCCGGGGAGCTGTTTTTT

J: TRBJ2-2
D: .
V: TRBV7-2
size: few
CDR3: CASSLGSTGELFF
DNA: TGTGCCAGCAGCTTAGGATCCACCGGGGAGCTGTTTTTT

J: TRBJ2-2
D: .
V: TRBV11-1
size: .
CDR3: CASRDPRGRYPGELFF
DNA: TGTGCCAGCAGGGACCCTCGAGGGAGGTATCCCGGGGAGCTGTTTTTT